Shown below are 12 T cell receptor beta chains from a single sample sequenced in a study of T cell responses to AZD1222 COVID-19 vaccine. Using immunoSEQ multiplex PCR, the repertoire was profiled, and TCRdb retains in-frame clones only, with some absent. The sample has some 150,000 clones; 80% to 95% are singletons. Sequenced here: peripheral blood, sampled 28 days after the second AZD1222 dose. These receptors were collected from an adult who received the AZD1222 COVID-19 vaccine.

V gene TRBV27 combines with J gene TRBJ2-7; no clear D. V was pared by 6 bases and J by 5 bases, with 11 bases between. The V gene's germline CDR1 is MNHEY and CDR2 SMNVEV (reference sequence). The CDR3 loop spans 12 amino acids. The CDR3 is CASSRPPNEQYF. The CDR3, as DNA: TGTGCCAGCAGCCGGCCTCCCAACGAGCAGTACTTC.

This chain links TRBV7-9 with TRBJ1-5; D call uncertain. Germline loops: CDR1 SEHNR, CDR2 FQNEAQ (reference sequence). The V end lost 1 base, the J end lost 0 bases, and 7 bases lay between the germline ends. CDR3 length: 15 residues. The CDR3 DNA sequence: TGTGCCAGCAGCTTAGAAGGATCTAGCAATCAGCCCCAGCATTTT. Residues: CASSLEGSSNQPQHF.

The rearrangement links TRBV10-1 to TRBJ1-1; unclear D gene. This CDR3 is built from 17 residues. The V and J ends lost 7 bases and 2 bases respectively, with 23 bases between them. CDR1 and CDR2 (germline): WNHNN, SYGVQD (reference sequence). The DNA for the CDR3 is TGCGCCAGCATACCCTCGGCCGACTTTCGGGCAAACACTGAAGCTTTCTTT. Amino acids: CASIPSADFRANTEAFF.

The chain couples TRBV12-3 or TRBV12-4 to TRBJ2-2; D remains ambiguous. The CDR3 length is 10 residues. V was trimmed by 8 bases and J by 7 bases, leaving 5 bases between them. The CDR3 sequence is CASAGGELFF. CDR3 nucleotides: TGTGCCAGCGCCGGCGGGGAGCTGTTTTTT.

V and J are TRBV6-5 and TRBJ1-1; D is uncertain. CDR1 and CDR2 from the germline V gene are MNHEY and SVGAGI. The CDR3 extends over 11 amino acids. The germline V and J ends were trimmed by 7 bases and 4 bases, with 7 bases remaining between them. CDR3 coding DNA: TGTGCCAGCACCCCTCGCACTGAAGCTTTCTTT. It yields the protein CASTPRTEAFF.

This rearrangement joins TRBV13 to TRBJ2-7; tentatively, D is TRBD1 (5 bases). V lost 2 bases and J 2 bases, leaving 13 bases between the germline ends. This CDR3 contains 15 residues. Germline assignment: CDR1 PRHDT and CDR2 FYEKMQ (reference sequence). CDR3 amino acids: CASSLNGQGTYEQYF. The DNA of the CDR3 is TGTGCCAGCAGCTTAAACGGCCAGGGTACCTACGAGCAGTACTTC.

The chain carries TRBV28 and TRBJ2-1; the match to TRBD2 covers 14 bases. The CDR3 totals 19 residues. CDR1 and CDR2 from the germline V gene are MDHEN and SYDVKM. V was clipped by 5 bases and J by 7 bases; unmatched bases: 16. Here the CDR3 DNA reads TGTGCCAGCAGTCACGGACTAGCGGGAGGTGCACCTAACATTAATGAGCAGTTCTTC. Residues: CASSHGLAGGAPNINEQFF.

This clone was detected many times. The V call is TRBV19, the J call TRBJ1-5, with 9 nucleotides matching TRBD1. Germline V gives CDR1 LNHDA, CDR2 SQIVND (reference sequence). The CDR3 sequence is 15 residues long. The V gene end was trimmed by 4 bases and the J gene end by 4 bases; junction bases not matched to a gene: 5. CDR3 sequence reads: CASSTWDRENQPQHF. For the CDR3, the DNA is TGTGCCAGTAGTACCTGGGACAGGGAGAATCAGCCCCAGCATTTT.

This chain links TRBV5-6 with TRBJ2-1, with TRBD2 as a possible D gene (6 bases). The CDR3 is made up of 14 amino acids. The V end lost 4 bases, the J end lost 5 bases, and 13 bases lay between the germline ends. Germline CDR1 SGHDT, CDR2 YYEEEE. DNA for the CDR3: TGTGCCAGCAGCATACTCGGGACTCACAATGAGCAGTTCTTC. Its translation is CASSILGTHNEQFF.

This chain links TRBV7-9 with TRBJ2-1; 7 bases match TRBD2. V lost 5 bases and J lost 10; bases outside the gene matches: 8. CDR3 length: 13 residues. Germline CDR1 SEHNR, CDR2 FQNEAQ (reference sequence). The CDR3 region has the DNA TGTGCCAGCAGCCCTCCCACTAGCGACGAGCAGTTCTTC. Protein sequence: CASSPPTSDEQFF.

V and J are TRBV2 and TRBJ1-1; no clear D. CDR1 is SNHLY, CDR2 FYNNEI, per germline. Trimming took off 8 bases at V and 0 bases at J, with 16 bases between the two ends. This CDR3 region has 15 residues. The CDR3 bases are TGTGCCAGCTTGACCGAAACTCCTATGAACACTGAAGCTTTCTTT. Encoded protein: CASLTETPMNTEAFF. The full variable domain, rest sourced from reference TRBV2 and TRBJ1-1, is EPEVTQTPSHQVTQMGQEVILRCVPISNHLYFYWYRQILGQKVEFLVSFYNNEISEKSEIFDDQFSVERPDGSNFTLKIRSTKLEDSAMYFCASLTETPMNTEAFFGQGTRLTVV.

In DNA, the CDR3 is TGTGCCAGCAGTCCACAGGGTTGGTCCATAGAGACCCAGTACTTC. It translates to CASSPQGWSIETQYF. The J gene is TRBJ2-5, the V gene TRBV6-2 or TRBV6-3; D possibly corresponds to TRBD1 (6 bases). The V end lost 5 bases, the J end lost 4 bases, and 17 bases lay between the germline ends. Germline lookup yields CDR1 MNHEY and CDR2 SVGEGT. This CDR3 region has 15 residues.